The present T cell receptor (beta chain) was sequenced within a study of molecular identifiers for immune sequencing clone quantification. CDR3 length equals 13 residues. With 2 bases removed from V and 5 bases from J, the gap between germline ends came to 9 bases. Looked up from germline, CDR1 is SEHNR and CDR2 is FQNEAQ (reference sequence). TCRdb re-analysed the PCR reads in MiXCR, keeping a single row per CDR3 protein. The sample contains about 500,000 distinct CDR3 sequences, over 20% of which appear only once. Libraries of naive CD8 cells were prepared from 20,000 to 1,000,000 sorted cells using 10%, 30% or 50% RNA. There are many counts of this clonotype.

The sequence was collected from a human donor in good health. Some libraries in this study had Jurkat cell RNA spiked in. V is TRBV7-9 and J is TRBJ2-5; D gene uncertain. The source material was naive CD8+ T cells from blood, with Jurkat cell RNA spiked in. Subset in this sample: FACS-sorted CD8+CD4-CCR7+CD45RA+ naive T cells. The CDR3: CASSLSSAETQYF. The DNA for the CDR3 is TGTGCCAGCAGCTTATCGTCCGCGGAGACCCAGTACTTC.